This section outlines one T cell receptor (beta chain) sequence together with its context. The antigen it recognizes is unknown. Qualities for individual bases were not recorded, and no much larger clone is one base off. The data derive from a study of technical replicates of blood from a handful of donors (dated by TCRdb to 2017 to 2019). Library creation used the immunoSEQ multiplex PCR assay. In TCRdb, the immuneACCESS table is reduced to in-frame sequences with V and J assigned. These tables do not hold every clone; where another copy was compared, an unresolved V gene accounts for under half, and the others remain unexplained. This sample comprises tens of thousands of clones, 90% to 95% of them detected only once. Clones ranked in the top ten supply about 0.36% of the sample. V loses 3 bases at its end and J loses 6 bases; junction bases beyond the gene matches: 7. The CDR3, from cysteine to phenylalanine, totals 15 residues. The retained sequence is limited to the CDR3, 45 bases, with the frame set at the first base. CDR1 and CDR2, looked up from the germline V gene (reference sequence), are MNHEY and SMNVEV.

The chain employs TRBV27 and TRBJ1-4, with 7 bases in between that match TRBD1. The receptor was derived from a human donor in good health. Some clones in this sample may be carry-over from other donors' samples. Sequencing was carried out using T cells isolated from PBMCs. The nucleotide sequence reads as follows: TGTGCCAGCAGTTTTATAGACAGGGTTCATGAAAAACTGTTTTTT. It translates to CASSFIDRVHEKLFF.